The clone carrying this T cell receptor beta chain has just a few counts. Its antigen is undetermined. V shed 0 bases and J 9 bases; nucleotides not matched to a gene: 5. Germline values: CDR1 SGHKS, CDR2 YYEKEE (reference sequence). The CDR3 has 15 residues. These data belong to a study of early T cells in non-severe SARS-CoV-2 infection. At the level of the study: Sequencing input comprised bulk RNA from unsorted whole blood; chain pairing was not available. Study observations and caveats: Comparison of clonotypes with VDJdb favored anti-spike CD8 responses while missing private and CD4 specificities.

In the library, individual cDNA molecules carried attached unique molecular identifiers. Each CDR3 protein gets one entry after TCRdb re-called the 5' RACE reads with MiXCR. The sample holds approximately 35,000 distinct CDR3 sequences, 7% to 7.5% seen once. J is TRBJ2-1 and V is TRBV5-5; 11 bases align to TRBD2. The sample in question was whole blood, obtained at baseline. The TCR was taken from an adult who was a healthcare worker with PCR-confirmed SARS-CoV-2 infection or an uninfected control (not recorded which). The CDR3 here is CASSLVTSGNGEQFF. DNA of the CDR3: TGTGCCAGCAGCTTGGTGACTAGCGGGAACGGTGAGCAGTTCTTC.